The 10 T cell receptor beta chains reported below all come from one sample, sequenced in a study of cytomegalovirus exposure and HLA in healthy donors. The method was immunoSEQ multiplex PCR; TCRdb's version includes in-frame clones alone and lacks a portion of them. The sample yields some 120,000 clones, approximately 89% seen once. Sequenced: PBMCs. All receptors come from a man aged 25-40 years in good health and CMV-seronegative.

The CDR3 coding sequence is TGCGCCAGCAGCCAAGAGCTCAGGGCCTACGAGCAGTACTTC. Translation gives CASSQELRAYEQYF. This rearrangement joins TRBV4-1 to TRBJ2-7; tentative D call: TRBD1 (5 bases). Germline loops: CDR1 MGHRA, CDR2 YSYEKL. The V gene lost 0 bases and the J gene lost 2 bases, with 8 bases spanning the gap. There are 14 residues in the CDR3.

This chain joins TRBV19 and TRBJ2-1; tentative D call: TRBD1 (7 bases). V lost 7 bases and J 9 bases, leaving 19 bases between the germline ends. Per germline, CDR1 LNHDA and CDR2 SQIVND (reference sequence). The CDR3 extends over 14 amino acids. The CDR3 sequence: CASTQGGGIVEQFF. The CDR3 region has the DNA TGTGCCAGTACCCAGGGGGGCGGTATTGTTGAGCAGTTCTTC.

This clone has only one observation. The genes are TRBV7-9 and TRBJ2-2; TRBD2 agrees at 11 bases. Germline lookup yields CDR1 SEHNR and CDR2 FQNEAQ (reference sequence). The CDR3 consists of 19 residues. J lost 0 bases, V lost 6 bases, and 12 bases had no gene match. As DNA, the CDR3 is TGTGCCAGCAGTTCAGCAGTACTAGCGGGGGCCCCGAACACCGGGGAGCTGTTTTTT. It translates to CASSSAVLAGAPNTGELFF. The full variable domain, its missing parts supplied by reference TRBV7-9 and TRBJ2-2, is DTGVSQNPRHKITKRGQNVTFRCDPISEHNRLYWYRQTLGQGPEFLTYFQNEAQLEKSRLLSDRFSAERPKGSFSTLEIQRTEQGDSAMYLCASSSAVLAGAPNTGELFFGEGSRLTVL.

This clone was found once. The chain joins TRBV18 to TRBJ1-2; D gene unclear. With 6 bases removed from V and 2 bases from J, the gap between germline ends came to 19 bases. CDR3 length: 16 residues. Per the germline V gene, CDR1 is KGHSH and CDR2 is LQKENI. The CDR3 DNA is TGTGCCAGCTCTCAAAACTCGGGAGTAGAGAACTATGGCTACACCTTC. Its translation is CASSQNSGVENYGYTF.

V usage is TRBV10-3 and J usage is TRBJ2-1; 7 positions agree with TRBD1. Germline CDR1 is ENHRY and CDR2 is SYGVKD. Trimming cost V 6 bases and J 6 bases; bases outside gene matches: 11. This CDR3 region has 15 residues. In DNA form, the CDR3 reads TGTGCCATCAGACACGGACAGGAGCAAGGCAATGAGCAGTTCTTC. Protein sequence: CAIRHGQEQGNEQFF.

The chain employs TRBV2 and TRBJ1-4; TRBD1 agrees at 10 bases. The J segment lost 7 bases and the V segment lost 3 bases, leaving 2 bases of the junction unmatched. The CDR3 contains 14 residues. The germline CDR1 and CDR2 sequences are SNHLY and FYNNEI. CDR3 loop: CASSEGQGREKLFF. Here the CDR3 DNA reads TGTGCCAGCAGTGAGGGACAGGGGCGTGAAAAACTGTTTTTT.

This rearrangement joins TRBV27 to TRBJ1-6; tentatively, D is TRBD1 (6 bases). The CDR3 covers 16 residues. The germline CDR1 and CDR2 sequences are MNHEY and SMNVEV (reference sequence). V shed 8 bases and J shed 9 bases, with 23 bases lying between them. The CDR3 DNA follows: TGTGCCAGCCATTATTCGGGGGGGCCCAGGGGTTCACCCCTCCACTTT. Its protein product is CASHYSGGPRGSPLHF.

The rearrangement uses TRBV11-2 and TRBJ2-5; TRBD1 matches at 7 bases. The J call may be mistaken, given a closer DNA end match to TRBJ2-7. Germline V gene data show CDR1 as SGHAT and CDR2 as FQNNGV. This CDR3 spans 13 amino acids. CDR3: CASSVRQGYEQYF. In DNA form, the CDR3 reads TGTGCCAGCAGCGTTCGACAGGGCTACGAGCAGTACTTC.

This chain links TRBV6-6 with TRBJ1-2; D call uncertain. V lost 9 bases and J lost 8, with 10 bases in between. The CDR3 is 10 amino acids. Germline lookup yields CDR1 MNHNY and CDR2 SVGAGI (reference sequence). CDR3 in amino acids: CASSLSGYTF. CDR3 in DNA: TGTGCCAGTTCTCTGTCGGGCTACACCTTC.

This chain connects TRBV7-9 to TRBJ1-6; tentative D call: TRBD1 (6 bases). The CDR3 sequence is 16 residues long. CDR1 and CDR2 (germline): SEHNR, FQNEAQ (reference sequence). V dropped 0 bases and J dropped 6 bases, with 12 bases sitting between them. In DNA form, the CDR3 reads TGTGCCAGCAGCTTAGCGAGGGTAGGGGGTAATTCACCCCTCCACTTT. This codes for CASSLARVGGNSPLHF.